This T cell receptor beta chain emerged from a study of cytomegalovirus exposure and HLA in healthy donors. Broader study findings: Reports state that TCR beta sequences accurately predicted most subjects' HLA-A and HLA-B alleles. In presence/absence analyses, roughly uniform sequencing depth across donors was assumed. The number of N-insertions in an Asian-associated ancestry cluster was reportedly below the roughly 620-donor mean in a later analysis.

V was cut by 4 bases and J by 2 bases, with 9 bases left in between. Germline V gene lookup returns CDR1 MNHNS and CDR2 SASEGT. The CDR3 runs to 14 residues. With regard to this clone: Antigen unknown.

Amplification used 60 Vbeta primers and 13 Jbeta primers. Only in-frame clones appear in the TCRdb table, and some are missing; sequencing was by immunoSEQ multiplex PCR. The sample data list about 170,000 clones. The chain carries TRBV6-1 and TRBJ2-1; tentatively, D is TRBD1 (6 bases). Sample: PBMCs. The receptor comes from a woman aged 18 to 35 in good health and CMV-seropositive. CDR3 protein: CASSVGGPYNEQFF. CDR3 nucleotides: TGTGCCAGCAGTGTAGGGGGACCCTACAATGAGCAGTTCTTC.